The 17 T cell receptor beta chains below come from one sample, sequenced in a study of cytomegalovirus exposure and HLA in healthy donors. PCR was performed using 60 Vbeta and 13 Jbeta primers. Some clones are missing from TCRdb's copy, which holds only in-frame ones; the method was immunoSEQ multiplex PCR. This sample has about 160,000 clones; around 84% occur once, and the top ten carry 8.5%. The sequencing sample was made of PBMCs. The source of these receptors is a male donor in good health and CMV-seropositive.

The chain carries TRBV29-1 and TRBJ1-2; D not resolved. The ends were cut back, 1 base at V and 2 bases at J, with 5 bases in the middle. CDR1 is SQVTM, CDR2 ANQGSEA, per germline. The CDR3 has 12 amino acids. CDR3 residues: CSVEGENYGYTF. The DNA of the CDR3 is TGCAGCGTTGAAGGGGAGAACTATGGCTACACCTTC.

The chain joins TRBV7-8 to TRBJ2-3; TRBD1 aligns across 8 bases. The CDR3 covers 17 residues. In germline, CDR1 is SGHVS, CDR2 FQNEAQ. V trimming: 0 bases; J trimming: 5 bases; junction bases outside the gene matches: 10. CDR3 nucleotides: TGTGCCAGCAGCTTAGCGGTCCCAGGGGGCAAAAGAGATACGCAGTATTTT. This encodes CASSLAVPGGKRDTQYF.

This rearrangement joins TRBV11-2 to TRBJ2-3; TRBD2 agrees at 8 bases. V trimming: 4 bases; J trimming: 4 bases; junction bases outside the gene matches: 7. CDR3 length equals 15 residues. Per germline, CDR1 SGHAT and CDR2 FQNNGV. The chain's CDR3 is CASSYPSGWADTQYF. The CDR3 nucleotides read TGTGCCAGCAGCTACCCTAGCGGGTGGGCAGATACGCAGTATTTT.

This chain joins TRBV7-9 and TRBJ1-2, with D maybe TRBD1 (6 bases). The V end was cut by 7 bases, the J end by 0 bases, with 21 bases between. The CDR3 runs 17 residues. Germline-derived CDR1 and CDR2 are SEHNR and FQNEAQ (reference sequence). CDR3 nucleotide sequence: TGTGCCAGCACCCAGGCTGTTACCGGGACACCTAACTATGGCTACACCTTC. Amino acid sequence: CASTQAVTGTPNYGYTF.

The chain combines TRBV19 with TRBJ1-2; D unclear. V lost 5 bases and J lost 7, with 14 bases in between. CDR3 length equals 13 residues. Germline CDR1 reads LNHDA; CDR2 reads SQIVND (reference sequence). The CDR3 here is CASSPNAQAGYTF. The CDR3 coding sequence is TGTGCCAGTAGTCCGAACGCCCAGGCTGGCTACACCTTC. The full variable domain, in which reference TRBV19 and TRBJ1-2 provide the parts outside the CDR3, is DGGITQSPKYLFRKEGQNVTLSCEQNLNHDAMYWYRQDPGQGLRLIYYSQIVNDFQKGDIAEGYSVSREKKESFPLTVTSAQKNPTAFYLCASSPNAQAGYTFGSGTRLTVV.

The rearrangement uses TRBV6-1 and TRBJ1-5; 7 positions match TRBD1. Trimming removed 5 bases from V and 2 bases from J; junction bases left unmatched: 6. Germline CDR1 is MNHNS and CDR2 is SASEGT. The CDR3 totals 15 residues. CDR3 DNA: TGTGCCAGCAGTCTTACAGGGGTGGGCAATCAGCCCCAGCATTTT. Protein: CASSLTGVGNQPQHF.

The V and J genes are TRBV7-8 and TRBJ2-3, with D possibly TRBD2 on 5 matching bases. Trimming removed 5 bases from V and 7 bases from J, with 10 bases in between. The CDR3 has 12 amino acids. Germline CDR1 and CDR2: SGHVS and FQNEAQ. The CDR3 DNA follows: TGTGCCAGCAGCCAAGCGGTGAATACGCAGTATTTT. Its protein product is CASSQAVNTQYF. Supplemented by reference TRBV7-8 and TRBJ2-3, the full variable domain reads GAGVSQSPRYKVAKRGQDVALRCDPISGHVSLFWYQQALGQGPEFLTYFQNEAQLDKSGLPSDRFFAERPEGSVSTLKIQRTQQEDSAVYLCASSQAVNTQYFGPGTRLTVL.

The chain couples TRBV9 to TRBJ2-3; D gene uncertain. Deletions cut 0 bases from V and 0 bases from J, with 5 bases between. The CDR3 covers 14 residues. The germline V gene encodes CDR1 SGDLS and CDR2 YYNGEE. CDR3 DNA sequence: TGTGCCAGCAGCGTAGCCAGTAGCACAGATACGCAGTATTTT. Protein sequence: CASSVASSTDTQYF.

The chain employs TRBV7-9 and TRBJ2-2, with D hard to call. Trimming left V 5 bases short and J 5 bases short, with 6 bases between. CDR1 and CDR2 from the germline V gene are SEHNR and FQNEAQ (reference sequence). The CDR3 has 12 amino acids. This chain's CDR3 is CASSVGTGELFF. The CDR3 DNA follows: TGTGCCAGCAGCGTCGGGACCGGGGAGCTGTTTTTT.

V and J are TRBV30 and TRBJ1-6; TRBD1 aligns across 9 bases. The CDR3 length is 16 residues. The germline V gene has CDR1 GTSNPN and CDR2 SVGIG (reference sequence). Germline trimming cut 2 bases from V and 10 bases from J; bases unmatched to any gene: 12. Here the CDR3 reads CAWSPRTGALRSPLHF. Written as DNA, the CDR3 is TGTGCCTGGAGTCCGCGGACAGGGGCTTTACGGTCACCCCTCCACTTT.

CDR3 region: CASSSRGAANTGELFF. As DNA, the CDR3 is TGTGCCAGCAGTTCTCGCGGGGCCGCGAACACCGGGGAGCTGTTTTTT. The rearrangement links TRBV27 to TRBJ2-2; a possible D gene is TRBD2 (6 bases). The CDR3 loop spans 16 amino acids. CDR1 and CDR2 from the germline V gene are MNHEY and SMNVEV (reference sequence). Trimming cost V 4 bases and J 0 bases, with 12 bases left between them.

The table lists this clone with a few counts. The chain recombines TRBV11-2 with TRBJ1-1; D perhaps matches TRBD1 (5 bases). V was shortened by 5 bases and J by 7 bases, with 8 bases between the two germline ends. The germline CDR1 and CDR2 sequences are SGHAT and FQNNGV. This CDR3 has 11 amino acids. The DNA of the CDR3 is TGTGCCAGCAGCGTACAGGTTGAAGCTTTCTTT. Protein: CASSVQVEAFF.

This clone came up a few times. The V call is TRBV7-9, the J call TRBJ2-5; tentatively, D is TRBD1 (6 bases). CDR3 length equals 13 residues. Germline CDR1 and CDR2: SEHNR and FQNEAQ (reference sequence). Trimming took 1 base from V and 5 from J, leaving 8 bases between them. The CDR3 nucleotides are TGTGCCAGCAGCTTAGGAGGGGGTGAGACCCAGTACTTC. It is translated as CASSLGGGETQYF.

This clone was recorded a few times. The V and J genes are TRBV6-4 and TRBJ1-1; possibly TRBD1 for D (5 bases). Germline V gives CDR1 MRHNA, CDR2 SNTAGT. This CDR3 comprises 15 residues. V was cut by 6 bases and J by 1 base, with 15 bases left in between. The CDR3 sequence: CASSPEAGQNTEAFF. The CDR3 DNA reads as TGTGCCAGCAGCCCTGAGGCAGGACAGAACACTGAAGCTTTCTTT.

Here the CDR3 reads CASSNRDRGNIQYF. The CDR3 DNA follows: TGTGCCAGTAGTAACCGGGACAGGGGGAACATTCAGTACTTC. V gene TRBV19 combines with J gene TRBJ2-4; TRBD1 matches at 11 bases. Looked up from germline, CDR1 is LNHDA and CDR2 is SQIVND (reference sequence). This CDR3 has 14 residues. V gave up 4 bases and J gave up 7 bases; unmatched junction bases: 3.

V gene TRBV9 combines with J gene TRBJ2-3; D is possibly TRBD1 (5 bases). There are 15 residues in the CDR3. CDR1 and CDR2 (germline): SGDLS, YYNGEE. Trimming removed 0 bases at V and 4 bases at J, with 12 bases between. CDR3 protein: CASSVGRVLSDTQYF. In nucleotides, the CDR3 is TGTGCCAGCAGCGTAGGCAGGGTCTTATCAGATACGCAGTATTTT.

The chain recombines TRBV7-8 with TRBJ2-1, with TRBD1 matching 10 bases. The V gene's germline CDR1 is SGHVS and CDR2 FQNEAQ. V dropped 5 bases and J dropped 4; count of bases not matched to a gene: 2. The CDR3 length is 14 residues. In nucleotides, the CDR3 is TGTGCCAGCAGCATGGGACAGGGGTACAATGAGCAGTTCTTC. This sequence encodes CASSMGQGYNEQFF.